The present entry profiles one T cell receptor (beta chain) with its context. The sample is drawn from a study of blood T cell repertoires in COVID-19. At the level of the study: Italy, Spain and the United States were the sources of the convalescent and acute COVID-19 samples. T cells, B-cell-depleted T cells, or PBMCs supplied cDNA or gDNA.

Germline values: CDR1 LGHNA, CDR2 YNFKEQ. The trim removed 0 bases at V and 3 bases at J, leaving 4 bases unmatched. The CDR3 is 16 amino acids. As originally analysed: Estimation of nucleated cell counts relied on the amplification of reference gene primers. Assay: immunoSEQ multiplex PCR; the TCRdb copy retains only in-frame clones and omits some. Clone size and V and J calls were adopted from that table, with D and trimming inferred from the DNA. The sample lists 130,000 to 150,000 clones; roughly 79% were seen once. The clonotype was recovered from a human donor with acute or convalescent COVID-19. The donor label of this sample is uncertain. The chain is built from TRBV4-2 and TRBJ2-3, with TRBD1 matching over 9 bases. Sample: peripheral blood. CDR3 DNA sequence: TGTGCCAGCAGCCAAGATCGAGGGACAGGGACAGATACGCAGTATTTT. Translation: CASSQDRGTGTDTQYF.